A selection of T cell receptor beta chains follows, all from one sample in a study of molecular identifiers for immune sequencing clone quantification. TCRdb reanalysed the PCR reads using MiXCR and keeps one entry per CDR3 protein. The data show 60,000 to 70,000 distinct CDR3 sequences, with around a sixth seen just once and about 1.5% held by the top ten. Sequencing was done on a sample of naive CD8+ T cells from blood, with Jurkat cell RNA spiked in. The receptors shown here come from a human donor in good health. Some libraries in this study had Jurkat cell RNA spiked in. The CDR3 runs from the conserved cysteine through the conserved F or W. The D gene is left open where the match is weak. The size field is filled for only some rows; it gives once, few, many or a size class.

J gene,D gene,V gene,clone size,CDR3 protein,CDR3 DNA
TRBJ2-2,TRBD1,TRBV6-5,-,CASSYRYIGQGSGELFF,TGTGCCAGCAGTTACCGTTACATTGGACAGGGGTCCGGGGAGCTGTTTTTT
TRBJ2-6,-,TRBV7-3,many,CASSLAGANVLTF,TGTGCCAGCAGCTTGGCTGGGGCCAACGTCCTGACTTTC
TRBJ2-5,TRBD1,TRBV4-3,medium-sized,CASSQRQGKTQYF,TGCGCCAGCAGCCAACGACAGGGAAAGACCCAGTACTTC
TRBJ2-3,-,TRBV7-3,many,CASSPLALDTQYF,TGTGCCAGCAGCCCCCTCGCTTTAGATACGCAGTATTTT
TRBJ2-1,TRBD2,TRBV4-3,many,CASSQSLAGSTNEQFF,TGCGCCAGCAGCCAATCCCTAGCGGGGAGTACAAATGAGCAGTTCTTC
TRBJ2-6,-,TRBV25-1,many,CASTEGSGANVLTF,TGTGCCAGCACCGAGGGCTCTGGGGCCAACGTCCTGACTTTC
TRBJ2-7,-,TRBV9,-,CASSGDRYPYEQYF,TGTGCCAGCAGCGGCGACAGGTATCCCTACGAGCAGTACTTC
TRBJ2-5,TRBD2,TRBV6-1,-,CASGRVEETQYF,TGTGCCAGCGGGAGGGTCGAAGAGACCCAGTACTTC
TRBJ1-5,TRBD1,TRBV2,-,CASREAGTGIQPQHF,TGTGCCAGCAGGGAAGCCGGGACAGGGATCCAGCCCCAGCATTTT
TRBJ2-7,TRBD1,TRBV10-1,many,CASSGNTGTGSYEQYF,TGCGCCAGCAGTGGGAACACCGGGACAGGGAGCTACGAGCAGTACTTC
TRBJ2-3,TRBD2,TRBV7-6,many,CASSPPSGNTDTQYF,TGTGCCAGCAGCCCCCCTAGCGGGAACACAGATACGCAGTATTTT
TRBJ2-7,-,TRBV19,many,CASKVSGAATSVEQYF,TGTGCCAGTAAAGTCTCGGGGGCAGCCACGTCGGTCGAGCAGTACTTC
TRBJ2-1,TRBD2,TRBV27,many,CASSWGLAGGFLYNEQFF,TGTGCCAGCAGTTGGGGACTAGCGGGAGGGTTTCTTTACAATGAGCAGTTCTTC
TRBJ2-7,TRBD2,TRBV27,-,CASSHRGTGGEQYF,TGTGCCAGCAGTCACCGGGGGACCGGGGGGGAGCAGTACTTC
TRBJ2-3,-,TRBV4-1,many,CASSWVGGEASTDTQYF,TGCGCCAGCAGCTGGGTAGGTGGGGAAGCTAGCACAGATACGCAGTATTTT
TRBJ2-6,-,TRBV12-3/TRBV12-4,many,CASGGANVLTF,TGTGCCAGCGGGGGGGCCAACGTCCTGACTTTC
TRBJ2-7,-,TRBV12-3/TRBV12-4,-,CASSGVRGAYEQYF,TGTGCCAGCAGTGGGGTCAGGGGAGCCTACGAGCAGTACTTC
TRBJ2-3,-,TRBV6-2/TRBV6-3,many,CASSFGVDTQYF,TGTGCCAGCAGTTTCGGGGTAGATACGCAGTATTTT
TRBJ2-7,-,TRBV20-1,many,CSASLASPVSEQYF,TGCAGTGCTAGTCTGGCTAGCCCTGTTTCCGAGCAGTACTTC
TRBJ2-3,-,TRBV7-2,many,CASSLAPHRSSTDTQYF,TGTGCCAGCAGCTTAGCTCCCCACCGATCTAGCACAGATACGCAGTATTTT
TRBJ2-5,-,TRBV20-1,many,CSAFVGEETQYF,TGCAGTGCCTTTGTAGGGGAAGAGACCCAGTACTTC
TRBJ2-7,TRBD2,TRBV5-1,many,CASSLDSGGLAYEQYF,TGCGCCAGCAGCTTGGATTCGGGGGGACTAGCGTACGAGCAGTACTTC
TRBJ2-3,TRBD2,TRBV4-2,medium-sized,CASSPRLAGVTDTQYF,TGTGCCAGCAGCCCGAGACTAGCGGGGGTCACAGATACGCAGTATTTT
TRBJ2-5,TRBD1,TRBV4-3,many,CASSQELIRTGDQETQYF,TGCGCCAGCAGCCAAGAATTAATCAGGACAGGGGATCAAGAGACCCAGTACTTC
TRBJ2-1,-,TRBV6-2/TRBV6-3,many,CASSYSSLVGKRNEQFF,TGTGCCAGCAGTTACTCGAGTCTTGTTGGGAAACGCAATGAGCAGTTCTTC
TRBJ2-7,-,TRBV27,-,CASSLSPSVSVYEQYF,TGTGCCAGCAGTTTATCGCCTAGCGTGAGTGTTTACGAGCAGTACTTC
TRBJ1-3,TRBD1,TRBV12-3/TRBV12-4,-,CASSWTGEGENTIYF,TGTGCCAGCAGCTGGACAGGGGAGGGAGAAAACACCATATATTTT
TRBJ2-7,TRBD2,TRBV20-1,many,CSARTSGKYEQYF,TGCAGTGCTAGGACTAGCGGGAAGTACGAGCAGTACTTC
TRBJ2-3,-,TRBV10-3,many,CAFPSHGSTDTQYF,TGTGCCTTCCCAAGTCACGGGAGCACAGATACGCAGTATTTT
TRBJ1-5,-,TRBV28,many,CASSLSTSNQPQHF,TGTGCCAGCAGTTTATCAACAAGCAATCAGCCCCAGCATTTT
TRBJ2-1,-,TRBV27,few,CASSLVGSYNEQFF,TGTGCCAGCAGTTTGGTTGGCTCCTACAATGAGCAGTTCTTC
TRBJ1-2,-,TRBV25-1,many,CASSESGENYGYTF,TGTGCCAGCAGTGAATCCGGTGAAAACTATGGCTACACCTTC
TRBJ1-5,-,TRBV20-1,many,CSARAQGGGNQPQHF,TGCAGTGCTAGAGCCCAGGGCGGAGGCAATCAGCCCCAGCATTTT
TRBJ2-3,-,TRBV15,many,CATSKRGLLFSSTDTQYF,TGTGCCACCAGCAAGAGAGGACTCCTGTTCTCTAGCACAGATACGCAGTATTTT
TRBJ2-1,-,TRBV12-3/TRBV12-4,-,CASKPAPTNHNEQFF,TGTGCCAGCAAGCCGGCCCCCACAAATCACAATGAGCAGTTCTTC
TRBJ2-5,TRBD1,TRBV6-1,many,CASSEAGGTGETQYF,TGTGCCAGCAGTGAAGCAGGGGGCACCGGGGAGACCCAGTACTTC
TRBJ2-7,-,TRBV2,-,CASSEARFGGYEQYF,TGTGCCAGCAGTGAAGCGCGGTTTGGCGGATACGAGCAGTACTTC
TRBJ2-7,-,TRBV7-8,many,CASSLAMVGTHYEQYF,TGTGCCAGCAGCTTAGCGATGGTAGGGACCCACTACGAGCAGTACTTC
TRBJ1-5,-,TRBV27,many,CASSFFRGNQPQHF,TGTGCCAGCAGTTTTTTTAGGGGCAATCAGCCCCAGCATTTT
TRBJ1-3,-,TRBV20-1,many,CSAREYGSGNTIYF,TGCAGTGCTAGAGAGTATGGGTCTGGAAACACCATATATTTT
TRBJ2-2,-,TRBV9,-,CASSSTQSTGELFF,TGTGCCAGCAGCTCAACTCAGTCCACCGGGGAGCTGTTTTTT
TRBJ1-1,-,TRBV5-4,many,CASSLGTTASMNTEAFF,TGTGCCAGCAGTTTGGGGACAACAGCGTCCATGAACACTGAAGCTTTCTTT
TRBJ2-1,TRBD2,TRBV28,many,CASSPQGAGGYNEQFF,TGTGCCAGCAGTCCTCAAGGAGCGGGGGGCTACAATGAGCAGTTCTTC
TRBJ2-7,TRBD2,TRBV20-1,-,CSATSGDRDEQYF,TGCAGTGCCACAAGCGGGGATAGGGACGAGCAGTACTTC
TRBJ1-1,-,TRBV30,many,CAGPGPTSEAFF,TGTGCCGGACCGGGACCGACTTCTGAAGCTTTCTTT
TRBJ2-4,-,TRBV7-9,many,CASIPGTGKNIQYF,TGTGCCAGCATCCCGGGGACTGGTAAAAACATTCAGTACTTC
TRBJ1-1,TRBD1,TRBV11-2,many,CASSWGTGGASDTEAFF,TGTGCCAGCAGCTGGGGGACAGGGGGCGCCTCGGACACTGAAGCTTTCTTT
TRBJ2-7,-,TRBV24-1,many,CATSDPATGPSSYEQYF,TGTGCCACCAGTGATCCCGCAACTGGACCGAGCTCCTACGAGCAGTACTTC
TRBJ1-5,-,TRBV5-5,many,CASSLEQASNNQPQHF,TGTGCCAGCAGCTTGGAACAGGCCAGTAACAATCAGCCCCAGCATTTT
TRBJ2-1,-,TRBV6-5,many,CASSYGEGVSLFF,TGTGCCAGCAGTTACGGTGAGGGGGTGAGTCTGTTCTTC
TRBJ2-2,TRBD2,TRBV28,once,CASSLFLANGRAVANTGELFF,TGTGCCAGCAGTTTATTTTTGGCTAACGGGAGGGCCGTAGCGAACACCGGGGAGCTGTTTTTT
TRBJ2-3,-,TRBV7-8,many,CASSLVLAWTDTQYF,TGTGCCAGCAGCTTAGTCCTGGCGTGGACAGATACGCAGTATTTT
TRBJ2-1,-,TRBV28,-,CASSLSPGLPPEQFF,TGTGCCAGCAGTTTAAGCCCCGGCTTGCCCCCTGAGCAGTTCTTC
TRBJ2-1,-,TRBV7-8,many,CASRSGSSYNEQFF,TGTGCCAGCCGGTCGGGAAGCTCCTACAATGAGCAGTTCTTC
TRBJ2-5,TRBD1,TRBV7-9,many,CASSPVQGMDQETQYF,TGTGCCAGCAGCCCAGTACAGGGGATGGACCAAGAGACCCAGTACTTC